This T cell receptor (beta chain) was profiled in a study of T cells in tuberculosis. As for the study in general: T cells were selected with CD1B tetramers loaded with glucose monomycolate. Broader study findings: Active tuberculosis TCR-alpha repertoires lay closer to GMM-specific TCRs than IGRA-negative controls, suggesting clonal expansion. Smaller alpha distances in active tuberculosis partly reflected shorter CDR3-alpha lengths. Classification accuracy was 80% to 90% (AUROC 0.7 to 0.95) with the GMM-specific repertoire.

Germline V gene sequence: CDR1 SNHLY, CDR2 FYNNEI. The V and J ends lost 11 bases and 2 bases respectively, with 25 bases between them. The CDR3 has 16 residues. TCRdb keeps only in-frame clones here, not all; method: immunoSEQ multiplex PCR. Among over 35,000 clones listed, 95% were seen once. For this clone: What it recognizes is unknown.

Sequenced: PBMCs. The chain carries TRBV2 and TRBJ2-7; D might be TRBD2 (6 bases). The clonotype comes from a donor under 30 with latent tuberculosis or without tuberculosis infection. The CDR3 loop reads CADERINRGGAYEQYF. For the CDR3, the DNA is TGTGCCGACGAGAGGATTAATAGGGGAGGCGCCTACGAGCAGTACTTC.